The 6 T cell receptor beta chains presented below share a single source sample, sequenced in a study of shared clonotypes between healthy human individuals. Clones were sequenced by immunoSEQ multiplex PCR, and TCRdb holds only the in-frame ones, with some missing. The sample records roughly 2,300,000 clones, 85% to 95% being singletons. The sequencing input was naive CD4+ T cells from PBMCs. Subset meaning: CD45RA+ positively selected. These receptors were obtained from a man younger than 35 in good health. Some clones in this sample may be carry-over from other donors' samples.

The CDR3 bases are TGTGCCAGCAGCGCCCCCCGGGACCCTGAAGGAGAGACCCAGTACTTC. It yields the protein CASSAPRDPEGETQYF. This sequence joins TRBV9 and TRBJ2-5; the D gene could be TRBD1 or TRBD2 (5 bases each). V gave up 3 bases and J gave up 4 bases, with 19 bases separating them. This CDR3 contains 16 residues. Germline V gene lookup returns CDR1 SGDLS and CDR2 YYNGEE.

This clone showed up just once. V gene TRBV28 combines with J gene TRBJ1-4, with D unclear. Per the germline V gene, CDR1 is MDHEN and CDR2 is SYDVKM. The CDR3 loop spans 15 amino acids. V lost 1 base and J lost 8, with 14 bases in between. The chain's CDR3 is CASSLFSPSGEKLFF. CDR3 DNA: TGTGCCAGCAGTTTATTTTCCCCCAGTGGGGAAAAACTGTTTTTT.

V is TRBV28 and J is TRBJ2-3; TRBD1 matches 11 bases. Germline V gives CDR1 MDHEN, CDR2 SYDVKM. CDR3 size: 22 residues. V dropped 4 bases and J dropped 6; count of bases not matched to a gene: 27. The chain's CDR3 is CASSYEQRTGGDRRHLRDTQYF. DNA for the CDR3: TGTGCCAGCAGTTACGAACAAAGGACAGGGGGCGACCGCCGCCATCTTCGGGATACGCAGTATTTT.

The chain employs TRBV6-1 and TRBJ2-7; 7 bases match TRBD1. The CDR3 extends over 15 amino acids. V trimming: 10 bases; J trimming: 2 bases; junction bases outside the gene matches: 14. CDR1 is MNHNS, CDR2 SASEGT, per germline. CDR3 protein: CATQATDRQAYEQYF. The CDR3 region has the DNA TGTGCCACCCAGGCGACGGACAGGCAAGCCTACGAGCAGTACTTC.

The chain employs TRBV28 and TRBJ2-7; TRBD2 is a possible D gene (6 bases). Per the germline V gene, CDR1 is MDHEN and CDR2 is SYDVKM. Trimming took 5 bases from V and 3 from J, leaving 20 bases between them. CDR3 length equals 16 residues. Written as DNA, the CDR3 is TGTGCCAGCAGTCTCACCGGGACGGGGGTGCGCTACGAGCAGTACTTC. It specifies CASSLTGTGVRYEQYF.

This clone has just one count. The same CDR3 is also encoded by other DNA sequences in this sample. The V call is TRBV28, the J call TRBJ2-5; D gene ambiguous. The CDR3 has 13 amino acids. Trimming stripped 6 bases from V and 5 bases from J, with 13 bases between. The germline CDR1 and CDR2 sequences are MDHEN and SYDVKM. CDR3 sequence: CASSQPNPETQYF. The CDR3 nucleotides read TGTGCCAGCAGCCAACCCAATCCGGAGACCCAGTACTTC.